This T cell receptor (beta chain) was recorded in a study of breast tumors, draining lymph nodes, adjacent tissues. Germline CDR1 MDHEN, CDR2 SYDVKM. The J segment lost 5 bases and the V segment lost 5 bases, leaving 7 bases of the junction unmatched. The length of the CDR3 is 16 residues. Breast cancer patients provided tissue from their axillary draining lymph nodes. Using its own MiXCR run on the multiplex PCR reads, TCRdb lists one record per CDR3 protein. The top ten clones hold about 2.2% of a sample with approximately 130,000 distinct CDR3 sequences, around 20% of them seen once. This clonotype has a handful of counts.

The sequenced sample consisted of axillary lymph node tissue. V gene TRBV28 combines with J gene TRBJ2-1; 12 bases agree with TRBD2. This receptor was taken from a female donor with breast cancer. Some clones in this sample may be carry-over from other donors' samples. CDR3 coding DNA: TGTGCCAGCAGTAGCCGACTAGCGGGAGTCGACAATGAGCAGTTCTTC. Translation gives CASSSRLAGVDNEQFF.